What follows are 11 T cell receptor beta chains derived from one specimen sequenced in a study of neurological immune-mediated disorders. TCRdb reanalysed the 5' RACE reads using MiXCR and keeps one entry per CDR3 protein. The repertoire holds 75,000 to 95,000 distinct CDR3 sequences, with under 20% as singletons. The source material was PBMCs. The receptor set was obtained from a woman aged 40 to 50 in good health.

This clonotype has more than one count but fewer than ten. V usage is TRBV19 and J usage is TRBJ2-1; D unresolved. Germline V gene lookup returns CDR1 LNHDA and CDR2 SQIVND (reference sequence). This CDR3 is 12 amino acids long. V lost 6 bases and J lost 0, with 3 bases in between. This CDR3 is CASRSSYNEQFF. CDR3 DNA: TGTGCCAGTAGGAGCTCCTACAATGAGCAGTTCTTC. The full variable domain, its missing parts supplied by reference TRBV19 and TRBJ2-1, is DGGITQSPKYLFRKEGQNVTLSCEQNLNHDAMYWYRQDPGQGLRLIYYSQIVNDFQKGDIAEGYSVSREKKESFPLTVTSAQKNPTAFYLCASRSSYNEQFFGPGTRLTVL.

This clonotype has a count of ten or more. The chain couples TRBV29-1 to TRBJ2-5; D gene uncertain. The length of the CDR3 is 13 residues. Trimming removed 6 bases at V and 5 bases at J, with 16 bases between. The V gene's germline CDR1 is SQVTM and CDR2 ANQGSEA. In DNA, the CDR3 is TGCAGCGTGCGACCCGCTGCCTCGGAGACCCAGTACTTC. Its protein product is CSVRPAASETQYF. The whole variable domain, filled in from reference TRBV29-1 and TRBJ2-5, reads SAVISQKPSRDICQRGTSLTIQCQVDSQVTMMFWYRQQPGQSLTLIATANQGSEATYESGFVIDKFPISRPNLTFSTLTVSNMSPEDSSIYLCSVRPAASETQYFGPGTRLLVL.

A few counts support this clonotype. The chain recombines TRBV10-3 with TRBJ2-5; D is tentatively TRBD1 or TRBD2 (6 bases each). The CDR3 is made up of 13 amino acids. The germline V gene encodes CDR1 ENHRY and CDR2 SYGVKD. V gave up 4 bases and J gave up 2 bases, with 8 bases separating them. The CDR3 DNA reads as TGTGCCATCAGTGGGGGGGCACAAGAGACCCAGTACTTC. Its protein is CAISGGAQETQYF.

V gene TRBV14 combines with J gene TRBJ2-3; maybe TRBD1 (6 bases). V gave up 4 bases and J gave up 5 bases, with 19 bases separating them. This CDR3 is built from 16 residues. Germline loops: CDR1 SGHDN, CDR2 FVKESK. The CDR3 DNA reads TGTGCCAGCAGCCCAGAGATAAACAGGGTAAAAGATACGCAGTATTTT. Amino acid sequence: CASSPEINRVKDTQYF.

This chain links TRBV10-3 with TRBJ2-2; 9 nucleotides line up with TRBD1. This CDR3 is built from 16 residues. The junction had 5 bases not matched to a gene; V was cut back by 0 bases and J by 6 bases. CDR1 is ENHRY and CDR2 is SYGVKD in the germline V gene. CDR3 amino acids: CAISESGTGKSGELFF. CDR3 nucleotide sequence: TGTGCCATCAGTGAGTCTGGGACAGGGAAGTCCGGGGAGCTGTTTTTT.

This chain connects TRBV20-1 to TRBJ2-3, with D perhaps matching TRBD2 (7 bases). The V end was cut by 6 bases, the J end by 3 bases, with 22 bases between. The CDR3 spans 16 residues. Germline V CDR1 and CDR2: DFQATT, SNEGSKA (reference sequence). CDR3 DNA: TGCAGTGCAATCGGGTCAGCGGGACAAAAAACAGATACGCAGTATTTT. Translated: CSAIGSAGQKTDTQYF.

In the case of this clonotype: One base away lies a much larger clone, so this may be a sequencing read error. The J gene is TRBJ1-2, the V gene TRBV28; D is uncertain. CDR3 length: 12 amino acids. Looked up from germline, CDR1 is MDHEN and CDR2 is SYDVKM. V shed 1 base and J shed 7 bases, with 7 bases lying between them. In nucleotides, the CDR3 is TGTGCCAGCAGTTTATCTGGGTGTGGCTACACCTTC. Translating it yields CASSLSGCGYTF.

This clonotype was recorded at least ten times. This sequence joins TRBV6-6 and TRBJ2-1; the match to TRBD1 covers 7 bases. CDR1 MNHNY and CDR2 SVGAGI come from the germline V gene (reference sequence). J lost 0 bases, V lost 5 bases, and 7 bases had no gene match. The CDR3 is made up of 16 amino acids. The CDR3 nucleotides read TGTGCCAGCAGTGATCCGACAGGGAGCTCCTACAATGAGCAGTTCTTC. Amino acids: CASSDPTGSSYNEQFF.

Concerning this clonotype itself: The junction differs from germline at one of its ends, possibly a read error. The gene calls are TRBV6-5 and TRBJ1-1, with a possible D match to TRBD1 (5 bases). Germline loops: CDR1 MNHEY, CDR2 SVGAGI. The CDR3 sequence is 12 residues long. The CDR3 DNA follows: TGTGCCACCGCGAGGGGTGGGAATGAAGCTTTATTT. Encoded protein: CATARGGNEALF.

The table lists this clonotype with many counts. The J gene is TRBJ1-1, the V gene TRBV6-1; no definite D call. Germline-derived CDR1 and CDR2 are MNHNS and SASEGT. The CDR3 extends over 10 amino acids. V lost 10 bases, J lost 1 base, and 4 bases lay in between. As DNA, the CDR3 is TGTGCCATACAGAACACTGAAGCTTTCTTT. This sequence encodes CAIQNTEAFF.

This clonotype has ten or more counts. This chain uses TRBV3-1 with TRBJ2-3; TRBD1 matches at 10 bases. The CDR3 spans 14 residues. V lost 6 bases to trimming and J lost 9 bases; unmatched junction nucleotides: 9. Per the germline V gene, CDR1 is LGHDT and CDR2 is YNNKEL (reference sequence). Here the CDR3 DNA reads TGTGCCAGCAGTACCGGGACGGGACAGGGGACGCAGTATTTT. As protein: CASSTGTGQGTQYF.